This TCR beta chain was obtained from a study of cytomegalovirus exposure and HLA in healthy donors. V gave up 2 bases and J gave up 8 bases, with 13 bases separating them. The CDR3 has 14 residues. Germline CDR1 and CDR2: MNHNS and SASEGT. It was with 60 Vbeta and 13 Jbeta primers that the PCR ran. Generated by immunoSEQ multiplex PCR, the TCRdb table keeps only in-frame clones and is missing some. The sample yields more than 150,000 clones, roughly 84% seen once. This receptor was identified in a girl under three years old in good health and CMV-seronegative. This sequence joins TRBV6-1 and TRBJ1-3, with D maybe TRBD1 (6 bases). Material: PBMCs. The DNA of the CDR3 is TGTGCCAGCAGTGAAATGGGGGCTCTGGACACCATATATTTT. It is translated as CASSEMGALDTIYF.